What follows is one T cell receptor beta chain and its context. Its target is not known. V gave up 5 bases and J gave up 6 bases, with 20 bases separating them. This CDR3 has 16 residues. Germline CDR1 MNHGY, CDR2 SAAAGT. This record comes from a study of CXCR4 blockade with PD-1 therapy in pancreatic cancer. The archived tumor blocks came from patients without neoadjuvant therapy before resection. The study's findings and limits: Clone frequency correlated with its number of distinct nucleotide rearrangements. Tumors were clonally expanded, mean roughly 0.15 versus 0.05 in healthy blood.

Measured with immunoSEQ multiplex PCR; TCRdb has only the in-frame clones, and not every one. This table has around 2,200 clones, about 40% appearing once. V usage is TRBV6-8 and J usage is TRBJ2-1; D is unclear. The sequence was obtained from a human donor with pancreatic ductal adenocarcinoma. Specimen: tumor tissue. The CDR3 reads CASSPLRYFSANEQFF. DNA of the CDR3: TGTGCCAGCAGTCCACTCAGGTACTTCTCGGCCAATGAGCAGTTCTTC.